The present TCR beta chain was sequenced within a study of CD8 T cells in Susac syndrome (dated by TCRdb to the late 2010s). About the study as a whole: Repertoire sequencing was used to test whether CD8+ T cell activation and differentiation in Susac syndrome was antigen driven. CD8+ T cell repertoire clonality was compared between fewer than 13 healthy donors, approximately 14 Susac syndrome patients and around 15 multiple sclerosis patients. Broad study findings and their caveats: The number of individuals in the TCR sequencing and HLA analysis was recognized as being relatively small.

High-throughput TCR beta sequencing profiled peripheral blood CD8+ and CD4+ T cells from healthy donors, Susac syndrome patients and multiple sclerosis patients. The multiple sclerosis controls were treatment-naive patients who had stable or active relapsing-remitting disease and met the revised McDonald criteria. Bulk CD8+ and CD4+ T cells were purified by magnetic negative isolation, while CD8+ TEMRA cells were enriched using FACS. Blood was drawn into EDTA tubes, processed within 24 hours, and PBMCs were isolated by density gradient centrifugation. PBMCs destined for TCR sequencing were cryopreserved in liquid nitrogen and later thawed in a 37 °C water bath. Purity of sorted or isolated CD4+, CD8+ and CD8+ TEMRA cells was at least 90%. Regarding this clonotype: Its binding antigen is unknown. No base quality information exists; no much larger clone differs at one position.

RNA was extracted using the RNeasy kit, and roughly 0.5 to 1 ug of the RNA was reverse transcribed with random hexamers. The immunoSEQ multiplex PCR assay, which covers 54 Vbeta and 13 Jbeta segments, was used to amplify TCR beta CDR3 regions. Bias from PCR amplification was corrected by using a synthetic template baseline for primer optimization and for computational correction. The paper's processing steps were these. Reads were assigned to V, D and J genes according to IMGT and analyzed in immunoSEQ Analyzer, with only productive sequences retained. To calculate clonality, Shannon entropy was normalized by log2 of the number of productive unique sequences and then subtracted from one. Public and private clones were assessed among the 100 most prevalent clones of each patient and control. A clone was defined as Susac-specific if it was absent from the healthy and MS cohorts, from approximately 980 published viral clones and from other ImmuneACCESS disease sequences. In TCRdb, the public reads were trimmed at Q25 with fastp and aligned with MiXCR, with productive beta chains retained. Identical CDR3 proteins give one entry, which carries the most common genes and DNA. The V and J calls and clone size are TCRdb's, not the authors'. For this sample there are roughly 300,000 distinct CDR3 sequences; roughly 85% appear just once. The top ten clones comprise approximately 0.11% of the sample.

Material: CD8+ T cells from PBMCs. This clonotype was obtained from a human donor with multiple sclerosis.

The CDR3 protein: CASSFRPDEQFF. The nucleotide sequence is TGTGCCAGCAGTTTCCGACCCGACGAGCAGTTCTTC. The V and J genes are TRBV27 and TRBJ2-1; no D gene is confidently identified. V loses 3 bases of germline sequence and J loses 10 bases, and the interval between the two ends is 10 bases. From the cysteine up to the phenylalanine, the CDR3 has a length of 12 residues. The DNA shown is the 36-base CDR3, in frame from base 1. CDR1 and CDR2 are drawn from the germline V gene (reference sequence): MNHEY, SMNVEV.